Sequencing of this T cell receptor (beta chain) was carried out in a study of shared clonotypes between healthy human individuals. Comment on this clone: The same CDR3 arises from other DNA sequences in this sample as well.

Using immunoSEQ multiplex PCR, the repertoire was profiled, and TCRdb retains in-frame clones only, with some absent. The table records about a million clones, 70% to 85% of them present only once. This TCR came from a man aged 18 to 30 in good health. Some clones in this sample may be carry-over from other donors' samples. The sequenced sample was memory CD4+ T cells from PBMCs. Subset denoted: CD45RA-negative fraction.

The CDR3 here is CASSQVGTSPDTQYF. In DNA, the CDR3 is TGCGCCAGCAGCCAAGTAGGGACTAGCCCAGATACGCAGTATTTT. This sequence joins TRBV4-1 and TRBJ2-3; 9 bases line up with TRBD2. The junction had 3 bases not matched to a gene; V was cut back by 1 base and J by 4 bases. CDR1 and CDR2 (germline): MGHRA, YSYEKL. There are 15 residues in the CDR3.